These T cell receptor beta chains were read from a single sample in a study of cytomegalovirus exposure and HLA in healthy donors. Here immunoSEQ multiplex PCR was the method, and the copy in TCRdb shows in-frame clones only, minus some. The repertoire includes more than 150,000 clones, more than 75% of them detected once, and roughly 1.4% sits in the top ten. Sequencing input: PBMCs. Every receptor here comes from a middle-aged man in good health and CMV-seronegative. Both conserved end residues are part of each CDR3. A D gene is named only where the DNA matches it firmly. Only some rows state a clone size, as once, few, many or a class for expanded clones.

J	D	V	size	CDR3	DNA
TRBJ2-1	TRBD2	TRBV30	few	CATSGGVTNEQFF	TGTGCCACTAGCGGGGGGGTTACCAATGAGCAGTTCTTC
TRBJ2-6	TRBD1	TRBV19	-	CASSIEVGTGIKDLTF	TGTGCCAGTAGTATAGAAGTTGGGACAGGGATAAAAGATCTGACTTTC
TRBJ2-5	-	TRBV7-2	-	CASSLSGLGGETQYF	TGTGCCAGCAGCCTTAGCGGCCTGGGGGGAGAGACCCAGTACTTC
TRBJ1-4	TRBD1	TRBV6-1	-	CASSGGGGQGIIGGYEKLFF	TGTGCCAGCAGTGGGGGCGGGGGACAGGGAATTATCGGAGGATATGAAAAACTGTTTTTT
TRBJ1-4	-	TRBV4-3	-	CASSQNGLGVRNEKLFF	TGCGCCAGCAGCCAGAACGGCCTAGGGGTGCGTAATGAAAAACTGTTTTTT
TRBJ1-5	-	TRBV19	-	CASSGQVNQPQHF	TGTGCCAGTAGTGGGCAGGTCAATCAGCCCCAGCATTTT
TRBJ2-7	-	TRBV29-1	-	CSVQDYEQYF	TGCAGCGTACAGGACTACGAGCAGTACTTC
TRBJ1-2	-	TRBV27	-	CASSSPGSSYYGYTF	TGTGCCAGCAGTTCCCCCGGGTCCTCATACTATGGCTACACCTTC
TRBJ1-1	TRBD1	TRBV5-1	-	CASSSGQGAGGTEAFF	TGCGCCAGCAGCTCGGGACAGGGGGCGGGTGGCACTGAAGCTTTCTTT
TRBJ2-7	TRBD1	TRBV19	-	CASTADLGTGTAEQYF	TGTGCCAGTACCGCGGATCTTGGGACAGGGACCGCCGAGCAGTACTTC
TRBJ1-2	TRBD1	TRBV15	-	CATSREGTGGAQGYTF	TGTGCCACCAGCAGAGAAGGGACAGGGGGCGCTCAGGGCTACACCTTC
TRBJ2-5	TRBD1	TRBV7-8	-	CASSSRYGTGGPKTQYF	TGTGCCAGCAGCTCCAGATACGGGACAGGGGGCCCTAAGACCCAGTACTTC
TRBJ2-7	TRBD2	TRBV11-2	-	CASSLRVRGLAGDEQYF	TGTGCCAGCAGCTTAAGAGTGAGAGGACTCGCGGGAGACGAGCAGTACTTC
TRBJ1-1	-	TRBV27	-	CASSLFTGNTEAFF	TGTGCCAGCAGTTTATTTACAGGGAACACTGAAGCTTTCTTT
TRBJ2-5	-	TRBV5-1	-	CASRESQETQYF	TGCGCCAGCAGGGAGTCCCAAGAGACCCAGTACTTC
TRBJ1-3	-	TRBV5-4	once	CASSLGLGSGNTIYF	TGTGCCAGCAGCTTGGGTCTAGGCTCTGGAAACACCATATATTTT
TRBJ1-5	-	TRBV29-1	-	CSAMSGNSNQPQHF	TGCAGCGCCATGTCGGGGAATAGCAATCAGCCCCAGCATTTT
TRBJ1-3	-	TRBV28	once	CASRTPAGNTIYF	TGTGCCAGCCGGACACCGGCTGGAAACACCATATATTTT